The TCR beta chain under discussion was sequenced for a study of blood T cells in healthy people across ages. Healthy Russian Caucasian donors spanned ages about 6 to 100 years. The CDR3 runs to 14 residues. Trimming shortened V by 4 bases and J by 6 bases, and 14 bases separated the two germline ends. Germline CDR1 SGHNT, CDR2 YENEEA. A second about 7 to 12 cycle PCR used barcoded and J-beta primers. Each cDNA molecule received a tag from a template-switch adaptor that had 12 random nucleotides. TCRdb reprocessed the 5' RACE reads via MiXCR and lists one record per CDR3 protein. The repertoire includes about 780,000 distinct CDR3 sequences, around 50% of them detected once, and roughly 20% sits in the top ten.

The source of this sequence is an elderly man in good health. The source material was blood. V is TRBV11-3 and J is TRBJ2-3, with D possibly called TRBD1 or TRBD2 (5 bases each). This CDR3 is CASSSGRSMDTQYF. The CDR3 DNA reads TGTGCCAGCAGCTCGGGACGGTCCATGGATACGCAGTATTTT.